This TCR beta chain was sequenced for a study of blood T cells in healthy people across ages. Study results and caveats: Among T cells, TCR beta diversity per million cells dropped roughly linearly as age rose.

This clonotype has only a few counts. What it binds is unknown. Then a second PCR, running about 6 to 11 cycles, was carried out with a sample-barcoded 5' primer and a J-beta primer mix. TCRdb re-analysed the 5' RACE reads in MiXCR, keeping a single row per CDR3 protein. The sample includes more than 650,000 distinct CDR3 sequences, 40% to 65% of them seen just once. The receptor's source is an elderly man in good health. The material sequenced was blood.

CDR3 sequence (DNA): TGTGCCACGGTAGCGGGTGCATACAATGAGCAGTTCTTC. It encodes CATVAGAYNEQFF. This chain uses TRBV27 with TRBJ2-1; TRBD2 aligns across 7 bases. V dropped 10 bases and J dropped 4; count of bases not matched to a gene: 7. Per the germline V gene, CDR1 is MNHEY and CDR2 is SMNVEV (reference sequence). The CDR3 totals 13 residues.